A selection of T cell receptor beta chains follows, all from one sample in a study of control samples from healthy donors and cancer patients. Measured with immunoSEQ multiplex PCR; TCRdb has only the in-frame clones, and not every one. The top ten hold around 30% of the sample, which has 70,000 or so clones, over 75% seen once. The specimen sequenced was blood. These receptors were taken from a man between 45 and 60 years old in good health. Both conserved end residues are part of each CDR3. D genes are given only for firm matches. Only part of the rows carry a size: once, few, many, or a class if the clone is expanded.

>TRBJ1-3|15|NA|TRBV6-6|few
CASSYSAGSGNTIYF
TGTGCCAGCAGTTACTCGGCGGGCTCTGGAAACACCATATATTTT
>TRBJ2-4|13|NA|TRBV30|NA
CAWSESPKNIQYF
TGTGCCTGGAGCGAATCACCCAAAAACATTCAGTACTTC
>TRBJ1-5|13|NA|TRBV7-2|few
CASSLVIAQPQHF
TGTGCCAGCAGCTTAGTTATCGCTCAGCCCCAGCATTTT
>TRBJ2-3|18|TRBD1|TRBV23-1|NA
CASSQSSWTGPSTDTQYF
TGCGCCAGCAGTCAATCTAGCTGGACAGGCCCTAGCACAGATACGCAGTATTTT
>TRBJ2-7|17|TRBD2|TRBV15|NA
CATSRGRGSGSSYEQYF
TGTGCCACCAGCAGAGGCAGGGGTAGCGGGAGCTCCTACGAGCAGTACTTC
>TRBJ1-6|12|NA|TRBV19|few
CASSIVGSPLHF
TGTGCCAGTAGTATCGTAGGTTCACCCCTCCACTTT
>TRBJ2-7|17|TRBD2|TRBV14|NA
CASSQELAGALSYEQYF
TGTGCCAGCAGCCAAGAACTAGCGGGAGCGCTTTCCTACGAGCAGTACTTC
>TRBJ1-5|15|NA|TRBV19|NA
CASSMGGAGKQPQHF
TGTGCCAGTAGTATGGGAGGGGCAGGGAAACAGCCCCAGCATTTT
>TRBJ2-1|17|NA|TRBV9|NA
CASSVVSGRSSYNEQFF
TGTGCCAGCAGCGTAGTAAGCGGGCGAAGCTCCTACAATGAGCAGTTCTTC
>TRBJ2-1|14|NA|TRBV7-7|NA
CASSLGTGIGEQFF
TGTGCTAGCAGCTTGGGTACAGGGATCGGGGAGCAGTTCTTC
>TRBJ1-1|15|TRBD1|TRBV11-3|NA
CASSSPRGRVTEAFF
TGTGCCAGCAGCTCCCCGAGGGGGCGGGTCACTGAAGCTTTCTTT